This T cell receptor (beta chain) comes out of a study of shared clonotypes between healthy human individuals. Regarding the study as a whole: Estimated richness values were generally larger in naive subsets than in memory subsets.

As concerns this clone: Its antigen remains unidentified.

Germline V lookup: CDR1 KGHSH, CDR2 LQKENI. This CDR3 contains 17 residues. With V trimmed by 2 bases and J by 5 bases, 9 bases remained unmatched. Some clones are missing from TCRdb's copy, which holds only in-frame ones; the method was immunoSEQ multiplex PCR. The table shows millions of clones, with 90% to 95% occurring only once. The origin of this receptor is a man aged 18 to 29 in good health. Sequenced material: naive CD4+ T cells sorted from blood. Subset here: CD45RA+ positively selected. The chain recombines TRBV18 with TRBJ1-5, with TRBD1 identical over 10 bases. Here the CDR3 DNA reads TGTGCCAGCTCACCATCTATATTAGGGACAGGGGATCAGCCCCAGCATTTT. It is translated as CASSPSILGTGDQPQHF.